The 27 T cell receptor beta chains below were found in one sample sequenced in a study of T cells in Graves' hyperthyroidism and ophthalmopathy. RNA transcripts gave rise to amplified TCR beta CDR3 regions. First-round RT-PCR with HTBI primers amplified the TCR CDR3 region. TCRdb fed the multiplex PCR reads into MiXCR, producing one record per CDR3 protein. This table holds around 420,000 distinct CDR3 sequences, 15% to 19% found once. Sequenced sample: blood. These receptors were collected from a young woman with Graves' hyperthyroidism.

In this sample, this clonotype turned up many times. This rearrangement joins TRBV10-2 to TRBJ1-1; D call uncertain. Germline V gene sequence: CDR1 WSHSY, CDR2 SAAADI. The CDR3 is made up of 13 amino acids. V lost 6 bases, J lost 1 base, and 9 bases lay in between. For the CDR3, the DNA is TGCGCCAGCAGGAGAAAGGAGAACACTGAAGCTTTCTTT. Translation: CASRRKENTEAFF.

The chain links TRBV7-9 to TRBJ2-1, with 8 bases fitting TRBD1. V shed 5 bases, J shed 7 bases, and the junction held 7 bases outside the gene matches. The CDR3 totals 14 residues. Germline V gene lookup returns CDR1 SEHNR and CDR2 FQNEAQ (reference sequence). CDR3 nucleotides: TGTGCCAGCAGCCCCTTGGGACAGGTGAATGAGCAGTTCTTC. This gives the protein CASSPLGQVNEQFF.

This clonotype came up many times. This chain connects TRBV5-1 to TRBJ2-3, with D uncertain. The CDR3 consists of 16 residues. The V gene lost 0 bases and the J gene lost 2 bases, with 13 bases spanning the gap. CDR1 and CDR2 from the germline V gene are SGHRS and YFSETQ. CDR3 amino acids: CASSLAFVGPTDTQYF. The CDR3, as DNA: TGCGCCAGCAGCTTGGCTTTCGTCGGGCCCACAGATACGCAGTATTTT.

The chain joins TRBV4-3 to TRBJ1-4, with TRBD1 matching 12 bases. Trimming cost V 4 bases and J 3 bases; bases outside gene matches: 3. Germline V gene data show CDR1 as LGHNA and CDR2 as YSLEER. The CDR3 is 16 residues long. The CDR3 DNA sequence: TGCGCCAGCAGCCGGGGACAGGGGGCCCCTAATGAAAAACTGTTTTTT. Translated: CASSRGQGAPNEKLFF.

This chain connects TRBV3-1 to TRBJ2-7; D possibly corresponds to TRBD1 (5 bases). Germline CDR1 LGHDT, CDR2 YNNKEL (reference sequence). The CDR3 sequence is 13 residues long. Trimming removed 0 bases at V and 6 bases at J, with 9 bases between. The CDR3 sequence: CASSQDLGAEQYF. Written as DNA, the CDR3 is TGTGCCAGCAGCCAAGACTTAGGGGCCGAGCAGTACTTC.

In the case of this clonotype: A much more abundant neighbour one base away suggests this may be a read error. Here the CDR3 omits its conserved ending phenylalanine or tryptophan, so a read error is the likely source. This chain uses TRBV2 with TRBJ1-6; 9 bases align to TRBD1. The junction had 12 bases not matched to a gene; V was cut back by 2 bases and J by 1 base. This CDR3 is 20 amino acids long. Per germline, CDR1 SNHLY and CDR2 FYNNEI. The CDR3, as DNA: TGTGCCAGCAGTGAATTGCGACAGGGGGGTCGGTGGTCCTATAATTCACCCCTCCACCTT. Encoded protein: CASSELRQGGRWSYNSPLHL.

This rearrangement joins TRBV5-8 to TRBJ1-5; D remains ambiguous. The CDR3 has 16 residues. Germline V gene sequence: CDR1 SGHTS, CDR2 YDEGEE. Trimming took 6 bases from V and 1 from J, leaving 17 bases between them. The DNA for the CDR3 is TGTGCCAGCAACCTCTTGGCCACAGCCAGCAATCAGCCCCAGCATTTT. Its translation is CASNLLATASNQPQHF.

This clonotype was seen more than once but under ten times. The chain recombines TRBV19 with TRBJ1-1; D unclear. Germline V lookup: CDR1 LNHDA, CDR2 SQIVND (reference sequence). Trimming left V 7 bases short and J 0 bases short, with 12 bases between. CDR3 length equals 14 residues. CDR3 protein: CASTLPGLNTEAFF. Written as DNA, the CDR3 is TGTGCCAGTACGCTGCCGGGATTGAACACTGAAGCTTTCTTT.

This clonotype showed up many times. The CDR3 sequence: CASILGGGGDEQFF. The CDR3 nucleotides are TGTGCCAGCATTCTTGGGGGGGGAGGGGATGAGCAGTTCTTC. The chain couples TRBV12-3 or TRBV12-4 to TRBJ2-1, with 7 bases matching TRBD2. This CDR3 has 14 amino acids. Losses at the gene ends were 7 bases for V and 8 bases for J; bases not matched to a gene: 11.

This clonotype was found many times. J is TRBJ1-5 and V is TRBV3-1; tentatively, D is TRBD1 (6 bases). This CDR3 has 16 residues. Per the germline V gene, CDR1 is LGHDT and CDR2 is YNNKEL (reference sequence). V was shortened by 4 bases and J by 4 bases, with 17 bases between the two germline ends. The DNA of the CDR3 is TGTGCCAGCAGCCCCTCGGGGGGCGCGGGGAATCAGCCCCAGCATTTT. Protein: CASSPSGGAGNQPQHF.

This clonotype appeared many times. The V and J genes are TRBV6-2 or TRBV6-3 and TRBJ1-1; D unclear. Germline V gene data show CDR1 as MNHEY and CDR2 as SVGEGT. Trimming took 8 bases from V and 0 from J, leaving 13 bases between them. The CDR3 is 14 residues long. CDR3 in DNA: TGTGCCAGCGAACCAAGATCGCTGAACACTGAAGCTTTCTTT. This sequence encodes CASEPRSLNTEAFF.

In its sample, this clonotype was seen a few times. The gene calls are TRBV4-1 and TRBJ1-5; tentative D call: TRBD1 (5 bases). The CDR3 is 16 amino acids. Germline-derived CDR1 and CDR2 are MGHRA and YSYEKL. Between the trimmed V and J ends, which lost 0 bases and 6 bases, there was a span of 15 bases. The CDR3 bases are TGCGCCAGCAGCCAAGATCATTGGCAGGGTACTCAGCCCCAGCATTTT. It encodes CASSQDHWQGTQPQHF.

In this sample, this clonotype turned up many times. The rearrangement joins TRBV2 to TRBJ2-1; D call uncertain. Looked up from germline, CDR1 is SNHLY and CDR2 is FYNNEI. The CDR3 length is 16 residues. The V and J ends lost 3 bases and 8 bases respectively, with 20 bases between them. CDR3 sequence reads: CASSDFAIDLIYEQFF. Written as DNA, the CDR3 is TGTGCCAGCAGTGATTTCGCTATTGACTTGATCTATGAGCAGTTCTTC. The full variable domain, with the rest looked up from reference TRBV2 and TRBJ2-1, is EPEVTQTPSHQVTQMGQEVILRCVPISNHLYFYWYRQILGQKVEFLVSFYNNEISEKSEIFDDQFSVERPDGSNFTLKIRSTKLEDSAMYFCASSDFAIDLIYEQFFGPGTRLTVL.

This clonotype occurred many times. The chain combines TRBV5-1 with TRBJ2-7; the D gene is possibly TRBD2 (5 bases). V was clipped by 2 bases and J by 1 base, with 10 bases between them. Germline V gene sequence: CDR1 SGHRS, CDR2 YFSETQ. This CDR3 has 14 amino acids. This CDR3 is CASSFGEKSYEQYF. Here the CDR3 DNA reads TGCGCCAGCAGCTTTGGGGAGAAGTCCTACGAGCAGTACTTC.

V and J are TRBV11-2 and TRBJ2-7; perhaps TRBD1 as D (6 bases). Trimming pared 0 bases from V and 4 bases from J, leaving 19 bases between. This CDR3 comprises 17 residues. From germline, CDR1 is SGHAT and CDR2 FQNNGV. CDR3: CASSLERVQGSAYEQYF. The CDR3 DNA follows: TGTGCCAGCAGCTTAGAGAGGGTACAGGGTAGCGCGTACGAGCAGTACTTC.

This clonotype has ten or more counts. The chain is built from TRBV20-1 and TRBJ2-1, with D possibly matching TRBD2 (5 bases). This CDR3 contains 13 residues. V lost 8 bases, J lost 0 bases, and 11 bases lay in between. Per germline, CDR1 DFQATT and CDR2 SNEGSKA (reference sequence). CDR3 residues: CSPRLLSYNEQFF. The CDR3 coding sequence is TGCAGTCCTCGACTACTCTCCTACAATGAGCAGTTCTTC.

This clonotype was observed a few times. The genes are TRBV15 and TRBJ1-6; D call uncertain. The CDR3 loop spans 15 amino acids. Germline V CDR1 and CDR2: LNHNV, YYDKDF (reference sequence). V lost 3 bases to trimming and J lost 10 bases, with 16 bases between them. The CDR3 DNA is TGTGCCACCAGCAGTGACGAGGGTAGAGGATCACCCCTCCACTTT. The encoded protein is CATSSDEGRGSPLHF.

This sequence joins TRBV12-3 or TRBV12-4 and TRBJ2-1, with a tentative D call TRBD1 (6 bases). V was trimmed by 5 bases and J by 0 bases, leaving 17 bases between them. CDR3 size: 17 residues. For the CDR3, the DNA is TGTGCCAGCAGTATAATGTCAGGGGCCAGCTCCTACAATGAGCAGTTCTTC. As protein: CASSIMSGASSYNEQFF.

A word on this clonotype: This may be a read error, as it is one base from a much larger clone. The DNA for the CDR3 is TGTGCCAGCAGTTTATATCTAGCGGGTAACACCGGGGAGCTGCTTTTT. Residues: CASSLYLAGNTGELLF. V and J are TRBV28 and TRBJ2-2; 8 positions agree with TRBD2. CDR1 is MDHEN, CDR2 SYDVKM, per germline. This CDR3 has 16 residues.

This chain connects TRBV28 to TRBJ1-1, with D perhaps TRBD1 (6 bases). Trimming took off 7 bases at V and 8 bases at J, with 17 bases between the two ends. The CDR3 is 13 residues long. The germline V gene has CDR1 MDHEN and CDR2 SYDVKM. CDR3 residues: CASMISGGAEAFF. CDR3 DNA: TGTGCCAGCATGATCTCGGGGGGCGCGGAAGCTTTCTTT.

This clonotype was counted at least ten times. The DNA of the CDR3 is TGTGCCAGCAGTTCCCCCCCTGGACAGGGAGGCACAGATACGCAGTATTTT. As protein: CASSSPPGQGGTDTQYF. The rearrangement links TRBV12-3 or TRBV12-4 to TRBJ2-3, with 8 bases fitting TRBD1. The CDR3 is 17 amino acids. With V trimmed by 4 bases and J by 1 base, 10 bases remained unmatched.

This clonotype was found a few times. V is TRBV4-1 and J is TRBJ2-7, with 7 nucleotides matching TRBD2. Germline trimming cut 0 bases from V and 0 bases from J; bases unmatched to any gene: 5. Germline CDR1 MGHRA, CDR2 YSYEKL. The length of the CDR3 is 16 residues. The CDR3 DNA sequence: TGCGCCAGCAGCCAAGATCCAGCGGGAATCTCCTACGAGCAGTACTTC. Its protein is CASSQDPAGISYEQYF.

The CDR3 loop is CASSLAGGRSGNTIYF. In nucleotides, the CDR3 is TGCGCCAGCAGCTTGGCCGGAGGACGGTCTGGAAACACCATATATTTT. The rearrangement joins TRBV5-1 to TRBJ1-3; unclear D gene. With 0 bases removed from V and 1 base from J, the gap between germline ends came to 11 bases. CDR1 is SGHRS and CDR2 is YFSETQ in the germline V gene. The CDR3 consists of 16 residues. The variable domain in full, with the rest retrieved from reference TRBV5-1 and TRBJ1-3, is KAGVTQTPRYLIKTRGQQVTLSCSPISGHRSVSWYQQTPGQGLQFLFEYFSETQRNKGNFPGRFSGRQFSNSRSEMNVSTLELGDSALYLCASSLAGGRSGNTIYFGEGSWLTVV.

Of note for this clonotype: This may come from a read error, since a much larger clone is one base off. The chain employs TRBV14 and TRBJ2-1, with 9 bases aligning to TRBD2. The end of the DNA is better explained by TRBJ2-7, so the J call may be wrong. CDR1 SGHDN and CDR2 FVKESK come from the germline V gene. The CDR3 is 16 amino acids. CDR3 nucleotides: TGTGCCAGCAGCCAGATGACTAGCGGAGCCTACAATGAGCAGTACTTC. Translation: CASSQMTSGAYNEQYF.

Only a few counts were recorded for this clonotype. The rearrangement joins TRBV7-9 to TRBJ2-7; D is unresolved. The CDR3 is 14 residues long. Germline loops: CDR1 SEHNR, CDR2 FQNEAQ (reference sequence). The V end was cut by 5 bases, the J end by 1 base, with 12 bases between. CDR3 in DNA: TGTGCCAGCAGCCAATCTGACAAGTCCTACGAGCAGTACTTC. This translates into CASSQSDKSYEQYF.

This clonotype was found a few times. The rearrangement links TRBV6-1 to TRBJ1-5, with TRBD1 identical over 7 bases. Germline V lookup: CDR1 MNHNS, CDR2 SASEGT. The CDR3 sequence is 14 residues long. The junction had 4 bases not matched to a gene; V was cut back by 5 bases and J by 3 bases. The DNA of the CDR3 is TGTGCCAGCAGTAGTACAGGGGTCAATCAGCCCCAGCATTTT. Translation gives CASSSTGVNQPQHF.

This clonotype has a count of ten or more. The V call is TRBV5-1, the J call TRBJ2-3, with 7 positions matching TRBD2. CDR1 and CDR2 from the germline V gene are SGHRS and YFSETQ. J gave up 2 bases and V 1 base, and 4 bases lay outside the gene matches. The CDR3 spans 15 residues. CDR3: CASSLQRGATDTQYF. CDR3 in DNA: TGCGCCAGCAGCTTGCAGCGGGGAGCCACAGATACGCAGTATTTT.